The sequence of this TCR beta chain was determined in a study of memory CD4+ T cells and cytomegalovirus serostatus. The CDR3 length is 16 residues. The V gene lost 1 base and the J gene lost 0 bases, with 12 bases spanning the gap. Germline CDR1 is SGHKS and CDR2 is YYEKEE (reference sequence). Libraries were prepared by immunoSEQ multiplex PCR; TCRdb keeps only in-frame clonotypes and omits some of them. In the table there are 50,000 to 75,000 clones, approximately 78% of which are singletons. The sort gate was single viable CD3+CD4+CD8-CD45RO+ cells for memory CD4+ T cells. The sequence derives from an adult in good health and CMV-seronegative. The V and J genes are TRBV5-5 and TRBJ2-3; tentative D call: TRBD2 (5 bases). The sample was memory CD4+ T cells from blood. Written as DNA, the CDR3 is TGTGCCAGCAGCTTGCCTCTAGCCCATAGCACAGATACGCAGTATTTT. Its translation is CASSLPLAHSTDTQYF.